This TCR beta chain emerged from a study of blood T cell repertoires in COVID-19. Looking at the study overall: COVID-19 samples from acute and convalescent phases originated in the United States, Italy and Spain.

CDR1 is SQVTM and CDR2 is ANQGSEA in the germline V gene. After removal of 4 bases from V and 2 bases from J, the junction contained 3 bases not matched to a gene. The CDR3 consists of 14 residues. Profiled with immunoSEQ multiplex PCR; TCRdb holds only in-frame clones, not every one. The sample consists of around 140,000 clones, about 89% of them appearing once. V is TRBV29-1 and J is TRBJ1-3, with 9 bases fitting TRBD1. The specimen sequenced was peripheral blood. This TCR came from a woman between 65 and 79 years old with COVID-19, enrolled during active disease. As DNA, the CDR3 is TGCAGCGTTGGGACAGGGGTGGCTGGAAACACCATATATTTT. Translating it yields CSVGTGVAGNTIYF. The full variable domain, with the rest looked up from reference TRBV29-1 and TRBJ1-3, is SAVISQKPSRDICQRGTSLTIQCQVDSQVTMMFWYRQQPGQSLTLIATANQGSEATYESGFVIDKFPISRPNLTFSTLTVSNMSPEDSSIYLCSVGTGVAGNTIYFGEGSWLTVV.